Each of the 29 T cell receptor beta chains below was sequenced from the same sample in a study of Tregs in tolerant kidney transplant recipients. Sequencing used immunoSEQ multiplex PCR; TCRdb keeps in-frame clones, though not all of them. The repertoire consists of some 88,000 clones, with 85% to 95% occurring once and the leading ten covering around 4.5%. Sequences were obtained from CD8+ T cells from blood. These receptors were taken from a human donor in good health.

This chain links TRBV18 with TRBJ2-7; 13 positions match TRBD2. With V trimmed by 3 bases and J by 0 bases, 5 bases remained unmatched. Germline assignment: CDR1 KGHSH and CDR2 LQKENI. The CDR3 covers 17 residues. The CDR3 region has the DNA TGTGCCAGCTCACCGACTAGCGGGGGGCTTCCCTCCTACGAGCAGTACTTC. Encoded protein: CASSPTSGGLPSYEQYF. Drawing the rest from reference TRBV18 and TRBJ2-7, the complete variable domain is NAGVMQNPRHLVRRRGQEARLRCSPMKGHSHVYWYRQLPEEGLKFMVYLQKENIIDESGMPKERFSAEFPKEGPSILRIQQVVRGDSAAYFCASSPTSGGLPSYEQYFGPGTRLTVT.

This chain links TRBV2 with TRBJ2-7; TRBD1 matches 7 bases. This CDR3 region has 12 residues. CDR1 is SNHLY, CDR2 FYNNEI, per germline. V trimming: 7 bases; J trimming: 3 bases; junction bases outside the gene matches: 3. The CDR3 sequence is CASINRGYEQYF. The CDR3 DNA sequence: TGTGCCAGCATCAACAGGGGCTACGAGCAGTACTTC.

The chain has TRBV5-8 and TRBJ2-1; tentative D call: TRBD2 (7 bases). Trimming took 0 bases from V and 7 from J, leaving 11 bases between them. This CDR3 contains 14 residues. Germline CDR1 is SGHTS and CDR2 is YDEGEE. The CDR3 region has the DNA TGTGCCAGCAGCTTGGGCGGGGGCCAAAATGAGCAGTTCTTC. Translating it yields CASSLGGGQNEQFF.

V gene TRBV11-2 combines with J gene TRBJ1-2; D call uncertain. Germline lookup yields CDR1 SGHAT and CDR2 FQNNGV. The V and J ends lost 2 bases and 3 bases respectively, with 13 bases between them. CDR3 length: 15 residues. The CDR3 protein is CASSLYGYLDYGYTF. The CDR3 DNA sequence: TGTGCCAGCAGCTTATACGGCTACTTGGACTATGGCTACACCTTC. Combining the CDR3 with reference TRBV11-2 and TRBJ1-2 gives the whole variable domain EAGVAQSPRYKIIEKRQSVAFWCNPISGHATLYWYQQILGQGPKLLIQFQNNGVVDDSQLPKDRFSAERLKGVDSTLKIQPAKLEDSAVYLCASSLYGYLDYGYTFGSGTRLTVV.

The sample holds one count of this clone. The DNA of the CDR3 is TGTGCCAGCACCTGGGGGGGGGCCGTTTACAATGAGCAGTTCTTC. Translating it yields CASTWGGAVYNEQFF. V is TRBV28 and J is TRBJ2-1; a possible D gene is TRBD2 (7 bases). The CDR3 consists of 15 residues. Deletions cut 7 bases from V and 4 bases from J, with 17 bases between. Germline values: CDR1 MDHEN, CDR2 SYDVKM.

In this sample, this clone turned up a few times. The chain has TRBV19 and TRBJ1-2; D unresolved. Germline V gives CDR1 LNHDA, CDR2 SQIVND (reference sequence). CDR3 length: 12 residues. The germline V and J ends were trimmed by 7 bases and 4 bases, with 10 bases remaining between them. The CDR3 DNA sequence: TGTGCCAGTAAGAACAGCCTCTATGGCTACACCTTC. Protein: CASKNSLYGYTF.

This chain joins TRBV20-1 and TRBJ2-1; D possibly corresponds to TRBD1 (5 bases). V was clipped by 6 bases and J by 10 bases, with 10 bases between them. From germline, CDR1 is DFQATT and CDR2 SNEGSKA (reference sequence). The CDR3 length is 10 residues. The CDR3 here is CSALQGEQFF. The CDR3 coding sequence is TGCAGTGCCCTTCAGGGAGAGCAGTTCTTC.

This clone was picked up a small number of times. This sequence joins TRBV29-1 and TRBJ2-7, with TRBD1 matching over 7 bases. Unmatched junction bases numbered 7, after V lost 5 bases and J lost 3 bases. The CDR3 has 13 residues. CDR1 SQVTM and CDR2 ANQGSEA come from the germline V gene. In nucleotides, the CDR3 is TGCAGCGTTCACACCGGGACAGACTACGAGCAGTACTTC. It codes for CSVHTGTDYEQYF.

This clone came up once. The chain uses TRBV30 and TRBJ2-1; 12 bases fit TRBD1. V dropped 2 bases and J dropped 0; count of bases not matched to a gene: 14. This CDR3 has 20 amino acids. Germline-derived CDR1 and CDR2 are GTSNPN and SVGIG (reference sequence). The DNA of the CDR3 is TGTGCCTGGAGTCTTTACGGGACAGGGGGCATCGGAGGCTCCTACAATGAGCAGTTCTTC. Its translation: CAWSLYGTGGIGGSYNEQFF.

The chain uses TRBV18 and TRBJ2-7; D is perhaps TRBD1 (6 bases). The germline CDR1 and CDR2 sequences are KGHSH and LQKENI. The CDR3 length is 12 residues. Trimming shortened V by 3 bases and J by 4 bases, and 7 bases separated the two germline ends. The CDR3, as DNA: TGTGCCAGCTCACCTACAGGGTACGAGCAGTACTTC. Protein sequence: CASSPTGYEQYF.

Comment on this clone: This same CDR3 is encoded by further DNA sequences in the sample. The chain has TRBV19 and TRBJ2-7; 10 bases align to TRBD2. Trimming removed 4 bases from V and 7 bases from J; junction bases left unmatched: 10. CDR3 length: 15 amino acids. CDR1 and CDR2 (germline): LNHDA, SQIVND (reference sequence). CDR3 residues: CASSTSAGGPREQYF. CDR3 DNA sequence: TGTGCCAGTAGTACCTCAGCGGGAGGGCCTCGGGAGCAGTACTTC.

The CDR3 bases are TGCGCCAGCAGCTTGAGTAGCGCCTCCTACGAGCAGTACTTC. As protein: CASSLSSASYEQYF. The V gene is TRBV5-1, the J gene TRBJ2-7, with a tentative D call TRBD2 (5 bases). This CDR3 is built from 14 residues. CDR1 is SGHRS and CDR2 is YFSETQ in the germline V gene. Trimming removed 1 base at V and 0 bases at J, with 8 bases between.

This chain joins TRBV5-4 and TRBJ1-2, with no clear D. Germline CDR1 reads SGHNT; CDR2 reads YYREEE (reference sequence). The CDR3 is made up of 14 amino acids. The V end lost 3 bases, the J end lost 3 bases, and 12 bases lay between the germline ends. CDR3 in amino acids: CASSSPTVDYGYTF. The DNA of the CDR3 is TGTGCCAGCAGCTCGCCTACAGTGGACTATGGCTACACCTTC.

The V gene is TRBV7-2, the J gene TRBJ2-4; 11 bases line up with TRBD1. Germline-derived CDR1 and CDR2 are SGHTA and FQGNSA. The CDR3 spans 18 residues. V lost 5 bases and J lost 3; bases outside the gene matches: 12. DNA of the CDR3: TGTGCCAGCAGCCCGCGGACAGGGGGCACGATAGTCAAAAACATTCAGTACTTC. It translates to CASSPRTGGTIVKNIQYF.

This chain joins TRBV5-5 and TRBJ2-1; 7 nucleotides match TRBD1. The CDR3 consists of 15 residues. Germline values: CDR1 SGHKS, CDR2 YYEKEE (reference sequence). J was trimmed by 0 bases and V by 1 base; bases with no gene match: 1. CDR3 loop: CASSLQGVSYNEQFF. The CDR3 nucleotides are TGTGCCAGCAGCTTGCAGGGGGTCTCCTACAATGAGCAGTTCTTC.

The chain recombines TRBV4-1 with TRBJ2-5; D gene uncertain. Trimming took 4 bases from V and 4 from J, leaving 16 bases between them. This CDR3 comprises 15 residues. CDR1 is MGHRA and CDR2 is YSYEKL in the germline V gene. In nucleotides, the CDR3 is TGCGCCAGCAGCCCCTCCCCGGGTTCGGGAGAGACCCAGTACTTC. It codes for CASSPSPGSGETQYF.

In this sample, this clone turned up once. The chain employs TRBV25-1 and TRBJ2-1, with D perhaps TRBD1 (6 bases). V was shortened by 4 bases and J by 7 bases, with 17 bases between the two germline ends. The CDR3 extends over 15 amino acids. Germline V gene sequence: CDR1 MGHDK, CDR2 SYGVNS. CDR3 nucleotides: TGTGCCAGCAGTGCAACAGGGCTAGGTAAAAATGAGCAGTTCTTC. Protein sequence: CASSATGLGKNEQFF.

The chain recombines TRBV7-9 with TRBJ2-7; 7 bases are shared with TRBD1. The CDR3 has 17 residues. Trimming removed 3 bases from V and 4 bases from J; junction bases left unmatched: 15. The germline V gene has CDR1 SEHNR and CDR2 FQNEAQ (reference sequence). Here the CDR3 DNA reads TGTGCCAGCAGCTTCGACGCAGGGGGAAGGCAGGGTTACGAGCAGTACTTC. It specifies CASSFDAGGRQGYEQYF.

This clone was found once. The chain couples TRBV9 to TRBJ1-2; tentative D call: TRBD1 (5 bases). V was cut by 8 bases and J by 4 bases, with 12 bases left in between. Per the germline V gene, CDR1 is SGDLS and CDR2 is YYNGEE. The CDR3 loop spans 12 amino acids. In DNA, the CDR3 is TGTGCCAGTTCGAGGGGAGCCTATGGCTACACCTTC. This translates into CASSRGAYGYTF.

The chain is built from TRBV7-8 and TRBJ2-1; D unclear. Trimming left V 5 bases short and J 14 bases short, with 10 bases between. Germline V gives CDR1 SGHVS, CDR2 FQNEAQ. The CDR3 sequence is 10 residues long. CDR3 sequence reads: CASSPTVEFF. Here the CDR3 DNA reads TGTGCCAGCAGCCCTACCGTAGAGTTCTTC.

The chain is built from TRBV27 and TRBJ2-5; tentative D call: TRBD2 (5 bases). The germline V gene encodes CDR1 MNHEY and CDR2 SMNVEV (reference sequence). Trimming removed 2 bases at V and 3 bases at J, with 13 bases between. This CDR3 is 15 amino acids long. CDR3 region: CASSLIARPKETQYF. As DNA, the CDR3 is TGTGCCAGCAGTTTAATAGCGAGGCCTAAAGAGACCCAGTACTTC.

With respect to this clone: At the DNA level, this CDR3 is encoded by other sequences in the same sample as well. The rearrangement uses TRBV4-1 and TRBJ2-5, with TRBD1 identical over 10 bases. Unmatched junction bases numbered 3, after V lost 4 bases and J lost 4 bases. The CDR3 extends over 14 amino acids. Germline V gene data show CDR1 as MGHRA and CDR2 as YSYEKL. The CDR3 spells CASSPRDRGETQYF. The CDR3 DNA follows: TGCGCCAGCAGCCCCCGGGACAGGGGAGAGACCCAGTACTTC.

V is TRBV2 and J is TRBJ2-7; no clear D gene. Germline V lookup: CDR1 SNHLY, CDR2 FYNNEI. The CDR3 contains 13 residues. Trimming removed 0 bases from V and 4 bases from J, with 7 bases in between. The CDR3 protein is CASSEALWYEQYF. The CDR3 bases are TGTGCCAGCAGTGAAGCGCTTTGGTACGAGCAGTACTTC.

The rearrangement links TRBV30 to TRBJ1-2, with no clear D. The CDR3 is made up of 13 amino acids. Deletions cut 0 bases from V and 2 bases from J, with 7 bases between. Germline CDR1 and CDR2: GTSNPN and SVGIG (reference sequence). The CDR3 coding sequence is TGTGCCTGGAGTGTTCCCGGGAACTATGGCTACACCTTC. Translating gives CAWSVPGNYGYTF.

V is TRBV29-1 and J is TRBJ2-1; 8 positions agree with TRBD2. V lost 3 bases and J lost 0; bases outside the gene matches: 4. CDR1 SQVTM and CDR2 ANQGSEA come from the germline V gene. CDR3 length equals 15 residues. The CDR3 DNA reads TGCAGCGTTGAGGGTCTAGCGGGCTCCTACAATGAGCAGTTCTTC. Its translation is CSVEGLAGSYNEQFF.

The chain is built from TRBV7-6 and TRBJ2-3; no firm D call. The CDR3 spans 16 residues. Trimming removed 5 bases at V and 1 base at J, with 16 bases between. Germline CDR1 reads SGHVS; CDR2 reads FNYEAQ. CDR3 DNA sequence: TGTGCCAGCAGCCGGATCTACCAAAGGGGCACAGATACGCAGTATTTT. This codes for CASSRIYQRGTDTQYF.

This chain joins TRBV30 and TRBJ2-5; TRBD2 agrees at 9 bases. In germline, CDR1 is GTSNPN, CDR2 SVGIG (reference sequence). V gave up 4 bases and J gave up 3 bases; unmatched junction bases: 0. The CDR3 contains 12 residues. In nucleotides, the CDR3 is TGTGCCTGGACTAGCGGGGAAGAGACCCAGTACTTC. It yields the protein CAWTSGEETQYF.

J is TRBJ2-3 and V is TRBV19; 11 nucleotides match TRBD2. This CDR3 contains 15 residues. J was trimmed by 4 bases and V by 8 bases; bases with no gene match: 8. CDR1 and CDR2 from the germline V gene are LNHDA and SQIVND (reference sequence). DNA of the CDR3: TGTGCCAGTTCACTAGCGGGAGTAAGCCCAGATACGCAGTATTTT. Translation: CASSLAGVSPDTQYF.

CDR3 region: CASSSTGSSYNEQFF. CDR3 sequence (DNA): TGTGCCAGCAGTTCGACAGGTAGCTCCTACAATGAGCAGTTCTTC. The chain uses TRBV27 and TRBJ2-1; D might be TRBD1 (6 bases). V was shortened by 4 bases and J by 0 bases, with 10 bases between the two germline ends. The CDR3 has 15 amino acids. From germline, CDR1 is MNHEY and CDR2 SMNVEV (reference sequence).